Below, 14 T cell receptor beta chains from the same sample are listed, as sequenced in a study of monozygotic twins with inflammatory bowel disease. One entry per CDR3 protein, without DNA, is what TCRdb gives after re-calling the 5' RACE reads. This repertoire includes roughly 150,000 distinct CDR3 sequences. Source material: blood. These receptors came from a human donor with ulcerative colitis or Crohn's disease, or a healthy co-twin of an affected twin (not recorded which).

This chain uses TRBV11-3 with TRBJ2-7; without DNA, the TCRdb call of TRBD2 cannot be checked. Germline V gene sequence: CDR1 SGHNT, CDR2 YENEEA. CDR3 length: 13 amino acids. This chain's CDR3 is CASSSGTRNEQYF.

The chain employs TRBV6-4 and TRBJ2-2; absent DNA, TCRdb's TRBD1 call cannot be checked. This CDR3 spans 14 amino acids. The germline V gene has CDR1 MRHNA and CDR2 SNTAGT. The CDR3 region is CASRGHPNTGELFF.

The genes are TRBV7-9 and TRBJ2-3; TCRdb picks TRBD2, but there is no DNA to check that call. The germline CDR1 and CDR2 sequences are SEHNR and FQNEAQ (reference sequence). This CDR3 comprises 15 residues. The CDR3 region is CASNPEGISTDTQYF.

The chain links TRBV7-3 to TRBJ2-5; TCRdb lists TRBD2, though no DNA is available to test this call. The CDR3 has 14 residues. The germline V gene encodes CDR1 SGHTA and CDR2 FQGTGA. The CDR3 protein is CASSYTSYPGTQYF.

The chain links TRBV28 to TRBJ2-7; TCRdb designates TRBD1, a call that cannot be tested without DNA. The germline V gene encodes CDR1 MDHEN and CDR2 SYDVKM. CDR3 length: 15 amino acids. The CDR3 loop reads CASSTHPRDFYEQYF.

This chain links TRBV5-6 with TRBJ2-1; TCRdb's assignment of TRBD1 cannot be checked, as there is no DNA. CDR1 and CDR2 from the germline V gene are SGHDT and YYEEEE. This CDR3 has 17 residues. This CDR3 is CASTTRGGADSYNEQFF. The full variable domain, with the rest looked up from reference TRBV5-6 and TRBJ2-1, is DAGVTQSPTHLIKTRGQQVTLRCSPKSGHDTVSWYQQALGQGPQFIFQYYEEEERQRGNFPDRFSGHQFPNYSSELNVNALLLGDSALYLCASTTRGGADSYNEQFFGPGTRLTVL.

V gene TRBV7-9 combines with J gene TRBJ2-1. The CDR3 length is 15 residues. The V gene's germline CDR1 is SEHNR and CDR2 FQNEAQ (reference sequence). The CDR3 loop is CASSPSVSSYNEQFF.

The gene calls are TRBV7-9 and TRBJ1-5; without DNA, the TCRdb call of TRBD1 cannot be checked. The CDR3 covers 17 residues. Germline V CDR1 and CDR2: SEHNR, FQNEAQ (reference sequence). The CDR3 loop reads CASSLVRGVPGNQPQHF.

The rearrangement uses TRBV6-1 and TRBJ1-2; there is no DNA to check the TCRdb D call of TRBD1. The CDR3 has 14 amino acids. The germline V gene encodes CDR1 MNHNS and CDR2 SASEGT. This CDR3 reads CASSERQGVYGYTF.

CDR3 sequence: CASSLQREGHHADTQYF. The chain uses TRBV7-2 and TRBJ2-3; TCRdb calls TRBD2, which cannot be checked without DNA. The CDR3 is 17 residues long. Germline lookup yields CDR1 SGHTA and CDR2 FQGNSA. The full variable domain, in which reference TRBV7-2 and TRBJ2-3 provide the parts outside the CDR3, is GAGVSQSPSNKVTEKGKDVELRCDPISGHTALYWYRQSLGQGLEFLIYFQGNSAPDKSGLPSDRFSAERTGGSVSTLTIQRTQQEDSAVYLCASSLQREGHHADTQYFGPGTRLTVL.

The chain combines TRBV27 with TRBJ2-6. Looked up from germline, CDR1 is MNHEY and CDR2 is SMNVEV (reference sequence). This CDR3 contains 14 residues. The CDR3 sequence: CASRMLSGANVLTF.

The chain is built from TRBV29-1 and TRBJ1-1. CDR3 size: 13 residues. In germline, CDR1 is SQVTM, CDR2 ANQGSEA. The CDR3 sequence: CSVAAILYTEAFF. Supplemented by reference TRBV29-1 and TRBJ1-1, the full variable domain reads SAVISQKPSRDICQRGTSLTIQCQVDSQVTMMFWYRQQPGQSLTLIATANQGSEATYESGFVIDKFPISRPNLTFSTLTVSNMSPEDSSIYLCSVAAILYTEAFFGQGTRLTVV.

The chain employs TRBV15 and TRBJ2-1. Germline V gives CDR1 LNHNV, CDR2 YYDKDF (reference sequence). CDR3 size: 12 residues. This chain's CDR3 is CATSTESDEQFF.

The rearrangement links TRBV29-1 to TRBJ1-1. The CDR3 totals 13 residues. Germline V lookup: CDR1 SQVTM, CDR2 ANQGSEA. This CDR3 reads CSGGHGSGTEAFF.